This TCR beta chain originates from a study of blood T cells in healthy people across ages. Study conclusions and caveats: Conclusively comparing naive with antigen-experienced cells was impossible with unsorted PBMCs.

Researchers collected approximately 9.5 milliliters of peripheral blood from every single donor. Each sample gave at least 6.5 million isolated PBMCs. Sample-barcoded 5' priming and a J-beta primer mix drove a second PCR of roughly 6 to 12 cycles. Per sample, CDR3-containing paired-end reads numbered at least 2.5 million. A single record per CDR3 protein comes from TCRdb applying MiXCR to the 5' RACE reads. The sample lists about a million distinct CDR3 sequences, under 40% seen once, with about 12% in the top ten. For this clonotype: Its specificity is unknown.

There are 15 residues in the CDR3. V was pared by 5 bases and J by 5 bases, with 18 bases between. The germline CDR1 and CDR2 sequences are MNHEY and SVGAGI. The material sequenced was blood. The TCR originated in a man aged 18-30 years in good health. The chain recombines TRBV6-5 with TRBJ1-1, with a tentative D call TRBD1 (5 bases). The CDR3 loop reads CASSTDRGVRTEAFF. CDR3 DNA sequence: TGTGCCAGCAGTACGGATCGGGGGGTACGAACTGAAGCTTTCTTT.